What follows are 13 T cell receptor beta chains derived from one specimen sequenced in a study of cytomegalovirus exposure and HLA in healthy donors. Primers: 60 Vbeta forward and 13 Jbeta reverse. Data came from immunoSEQ multiplex PCR; TCRdb stores just in-frame clones and leaves some out. The profile shows around 190,000 clones, around 75% of them singletons. Sequencing was carried out using PBMCs. These receptors were collected from a woman aged 25-40 years in good health and CMV-seropositive.

In its sample, this clone was seen a few times. The gene calls are TRBV28 and TRBJ1-2; tentatively, D is TRBD1 (5 bases). Germline values: CDR1 MDHEN, CDR2 SYDVKM. V gave up 3 bases and J gave up 5 bases, with 16 bases separating them. This CDR3 comprises 15 residues. The CDR3 DNA reads as TGTGCCAGCAGTTTCGTTTCGCGTGGGACTTATGGCTACACCTTC. Residues: CASSFVSRGTYGYTF.

This sequence joins TRBV6-6 and TRBJ1-4; perhaps TRBD1 as D (5 bases). The length of the CDR3 is 14 residues. Trimming removed 5 bases at V and 8 bases at J, with 15 bases between. The germline V gene encodes CDR1 MNHNY and CDR2 SVGAGI (reference sequence). The DNA for the CDR3 is TGTGCCAGCAGTCACAGGATCCAGGAGGAAAAACTGTTTTTT. Translation gives CASSHRIQEEKLFF.

The V gene is TRBV11-2, the J gene TRBJ2-1; 13 positions match TRBD2. Germline CDR1 SGHAT, CDR2 FQNNGV. The CDR3 is 16 residues long. V shed 0 bases, J shed 5 bases, and the junction held 1 base outside the gene matches. In DNA, the CDR3 is TGTGCCAGCAGCTTAGAAGGACTAGCGGGAGACAATGAGCAGTTCTTC. Its translation is CASSLEGLAGDNEQFF. Based on the CDR3 plus reference TRBV11-2 and TRBJ2-1, the full variable domain is EAGVAQSPRYKIIEKRQSVAFWCNPISGHATLYWYQQILGQGPKLLIQFQNNGVVDDSQLPKDRFSAERLKGVDSTLKIQPAKLEDSAVYLCASSLEGLAGDNEQFFGPGTRLTVL.

The chain uses TRBV11-2 and TRBJ1-2; D gene uncertain. This CDR3 spans 14 amino acids. The V gene's germline CDR1 is SGHAT and CDR2 FQNNGV. Trimming took 1 base from V and 2 from J, leaving 8 bases between them. The CDR3 spells CASSLVGRNYGYTF. The CDR3 region has the DNA TGTGCCAGCAGCTTAGTGGGCAGAAACTATGGCTACACCTTC.

The J gene is TRBJ2-3, the V gene TRBV4-1; 11 bases map to TRBD2. Germline trimming cut 5 bases from V and 4 bases from J; bases unmatched to any gene: 5. The V gene's germline CDR1 is MGHRA and CDR2 YSYEKL. This CDR3 has 15 residues. The CDR3 sequence is CASSTSGSPADTQYF. In DNA, the CDR3 is TGCGCCAGCAGCACTAGCGGGAGTCCCGCAGATACGCAGTATTTT.

This chain uses TRBV19 with TRBJ2-5; D may be TRBD2 (6 bases). Trimming removed 3 bases at V and 5 bases at J, with 10 bases between. Germline V gene sequence: CDR1 LNHDA, CDR2 SQIVND (reference sequence). The CDR3 totals 13 residues. In nucleotides, the CDR3 is TGTGCCAGTAGTATTACTAGCCAGGAGACCCAGTACTTC. Its protein product is CASSITSQETQYF.

This clone has more than one count but fewer than ten. This sequence joins TRBV21-1 and TRBJ2-6; the table assigns TRBD1, which was not confirmed against the DNA. TRBV21-1 is shown as a pseudogene. The CDR3 has 14 amino acids. In nucleotides, the CDR3 is TGTGCCAGCAGCAAGACAGGTGGGGCCAACGTCCTGACTTTC. Protein: CASSKTGGANVLTF.

This chain connects TRBV15 to TRBJ2-7, with D possibly matching TRBD1 (5 bases). The V end lost 5 bases, the J end lost 0 bases, and 14 bases lay between the germline ends. CDR3 length: 15 amino acids. Germline assignment: CDR1 LNHNV and CDR2 YYDKDF (reference sequence). The CDR3 nucleotides are TGTGCCACCAGCCCAACAGGCCAAAGCTCCTACGAGCAGTACTTC. Amino acid sequence: CATSPTGQSSYEQYF.

This clone was detected only once. The J gene is TRBJ2-2, the V gene TRBV19; maybe TRBD1 (6 bases). The CDR3 consists of 14 residues. The germline V gene encodes CDR1 LNHDA and CDR2 SQIVND (reference sequence). The V end was cut by 6 bases, the J end by 9 bases, with 17 bases between. In DNA form, the CDR3 reads TGTGCCAGTAGACCCACACTAGGGGGACGGGAGCTGTTTTTT. This codes for CASRPTLGGRELFF.

This clone appeared once. The V and J genes are TRBV4-1 and TRBJ1-3, with TRBD1 as a possible D gene (6 bases). Germline CDR1 MGHRA, CDR2 YSYEKL. The length of the CDR3 is 18 residues. Trimming removed 0 bases at V and 0 bases at J, with 15 bases between. The CDR3 region has the DNA TGCGCCAGCAGCCAAGAGGGCCGGACAGTTAACTCTGGAAACACCATATATTTT. Translating it yields CASSQEGRTVNSGNTIYF.

The rearrangement joins TRBV27 to TRBJ2-1; the D gene is possibly TRBD1 (5 bases). V gave up 5 bases and J gave up 7 bases, with 12 bases separating them. CDR3 length: 13 residues. The V gene's germline CDR1 is MNHEY and CDR2 SMNVEV (reference sequence). DNA for the CDR3: TGTGCCAGCAGTCATGGGGCCTTGAATGAGCAGTTCTTC. Translation gives CASSHGALNEQFF.

The chain links TRBV5-4 to TRBJ2-7, with 7 positions matching TRBD1. Germline V gene data show CDR1 as SGHNT and CDR2 as YYREEE (reference sequence). The CDR3 extends over 14 amino acids. The trim removed 4 bases at V and 2 bases at J, leaving 6 bases unmatched. The CDR3 DNA reads as TGTGCCAGCAGCCCGGCAGGGGGAACCTACGAGCAGTACTTC. It is translated as CASSPAGGTYEQYF.

The chain is built from TRBV18 and TRBJ2-2, with D hard to call. Trimming removed 2 bases from V and 4 bases from J, with 5 bases in between. This CDR3 is 13 amino acids long. Looked up from germline, CDR1 is KGHSH and CDR2 is LQKENI. DNA of the CDR3: TGTGCCAGCTCACCAGGCGGCACCGGGGAGCTGTTTTTT. Protein sequence: CASSPGGTGELFF.